The 10 T cell receptor beta chains reported below all come from one sample, sequenced in a study of CD8 T cells in Susac syndrome. Random-hexamer reverse transcription was applied to roughly 0.5 to 1 ug RNA. TCRdb redid the calling of the immunoSEQ multiplex PCR reads with MiXCR, one entry per CDR3 protein. The table has 150,000 to 200,000 distinct CDR3 sequences, 95% seen once. What was sequenced was CD4+ T cells from PBMCs. The receptors here all came from a human donor with multiple sclerosis.

This clonotype is a singleton in its sample. J is TRBJ2-3 and V is TRBV12-5, with D perhaps TRBD1 or TRBD2 (6 bases each). The V end was cut by 9 bases, the J end by 2 bases, with 15 bases between. CDR1 is LGHNT, CDR2 FRNRAP, per germline. This CDR3 comprises 14 residues. The DNA of the CDR3 is TGTGCTAGCGGGGGTAGGGGGAACACAGATACGCAGTATTTT. Protein: CASGGRGNTDTQYF.

This clonotype occurred a few times. This chain joins TRBV30 and TRBJ2-3, with D unresolved. The CDR3 totals 10 residues. Germline V gives CDR1 GTSNPN, CDR2 SVGIG (reference sequence). Trimming removed 7 bases at V and 5 bases at J, with 7 bases between. CDR3 in amino acids: CAYRRDTQYF. CDR3 DNA: TGTGCCTACAGACGAGATACGCAGTATTTT.

The chain employs TRBV2 and TRBJ2-1, with D possibly being TRBD1 (8 bases). V was pared by 7 bases and J by 2 bases, with 18 bases between. Germline loops: CDR1 SNHLY, CDR2 FYNNEI. This CDR3 has 16 residues. The DNA of the CDR3 is TGTGCCAGCACCTTCCTACAGGGGGGGACCTACAATGAGCAGTTCTTC. Protein: CASTFLQGGTYNEQFF. Drawing the rest from reference TRBV2 and TRBJ2-1, the complete variable domain is EPEVTQTPSHQVTQMGQEVILRCVPISNHLYFYWYRQILGQKVEFLVSFYNNEISEKSEIFDDQFSVERPDGSNFTLKIRSTKLEDSAMYFCASTFLQGGTYNEQFFGPGTRLTVL.

This clonotype came up once. The V call is TRBV3-1, the J call TRBJ2-3; D unresolved. Germline CDR1 LGHDT, CDR2 YNNKEL (reference sequence). V gave up 3 bases and J gave up 4 bases, with 5 bases separating them. This CDR3 is 12 amino acids long. The CDR3 loop is CASSQWADTQYF. As DNA, the CDR3 is TGTGCCAGCAGCCAGTGGGCAGATACGCAGTATTTT.

The chain has TRBV2 and TRBJ1-2; D unresolved. In germline, CDR1 is SNHLY, CDR2 FYNNEI. V was trimmed by 6 bases and J by 3 bases, leaving 11 bases between them. This CDR3 spans 13 amino acids. CDR3 in amino acids: CASRFTADYGYTF. As DNA, the CDR3 is TGTGCCAGCAGATTCACAGCGGACTATGGCTACACCTTC. The entire variable domain, with the rest obtained from reference TRBV2 and TRBJ1-2, is as follows: EPEVTQTPSHQVTQMGQEVILRCVPISNHLYFYWYRQILGQKVEFLVSFYNNEISEKSEIFDDQFSVERPDGSNFTLKIRSTKLEDSAMYFCASRFTADYGYTFGSGTRLTVV.

The chain uses TRBV11-2 and TRBJ2-6; the match to TRBD1 covers 8 bases. This CDR3 comprises 18 residues. J was trimmed by 2 bases and V by 5 bases; bases with no gene match: 11. The V gene's germline CDR1 is SGHAT and CDR2 FQNNGV. CDR3 bases: TGTGCCAGCAGCACCGGAGACAGGGGAGGTACTGGGGCCAACGTCCTGACTTTC. This translates into CASSTGDRGGTGANVLTF.

This chain connects TRBV4-2 to TRBJ2-1; TRBD2 matches at 8 bases. CDR1 is LGHNA and CDR2 is YNFKEQ in the germline V gene. The CDR3 length is 17 residues. Trimming removed 0 bases from V and 4 bases from J; junction bases left unmatched: 8. This chain's CDR3 is CASSQDSGTATYNEQFF. The CDR3 DNA reads TGTGCCAGCAGCCAAGATAGCGGGACTGCTACTTACAATGAGCAGTTCTTC.

The rearrangement uses TRBV7-9 and TRBJ2-1, with 8 bases matching TRBD1. The germline gives CDR1 SEHNR, CDR2 FQNEAQ (reference sequence). This CDR3 has 13 residues. V dropped 5 bases and J dropped 10; count of bases not matched to a gene: 7. The CDR3 sequence is CASSPQGAGEQFF. In DNA form, the CDR3 reads TGTGCCAGCAGCCCCCAGGGGGCAGGCGAGCAGTTCTTC. Drawing the rest from reference TRBV7-9 and TRBJ2-1, the complete variable domain is DTGVSQNPRHKITKRGQNVTFRCDPISEHNRLYWYRQTLGQGPEFLTYFQNEAQLEKSRLLSDRFSAERPKGSFSTLEIQRTEQGDSAMYLCASSPQGAGEQFFGPGTRLTVL.

The chain uses TRBV20-1 and TRBJ2-5; 7 bases line up with TRBD2. Germline trimming cut 6 bases from V and 3 bases from J; bases unmatched to any gene: 10. The CDR3 extends over 14 amino acids. Germline V gene sequence: CDR1 DFQATT, CDR2 SNEGSKA (reference sequence). The CDR3 sequence: CSAPKYAGEETQYF. For the CDR3, the DNA is TGCAGTGCCCCAAAATATGCGGGGGAAGAGACCCAGTACTTC.

This clonotype was recorded only once. The genes are TRBV7-9 and TRBJ1-2; TRBD1 is a possible D gene (5 bases). Trimming pared 5 bases from V and 2 bases from J, leaving 12 bases between. CDR3 length: 14 residues. The germline gives CDR1 SEHNR, CDR2 FQNEAQ (reference sequence). CDR3 DNA sequence: TGTGCCAGCAGCCCATCGACAGTCAACTATGGCTACACCTTC. Translation gives CASSPSTVNYGYTF.